This entry lists 18 T cell receptor beta chains sequenced from one sample in a study of blood T cell repertoires in COVID-19. This table comes from immunoSEQ multiplex PCR, and its TCRdb copy is limited to in-frame clones, with some not included. The table has 350,000 to 400,000 clones, 85% to 90% seen once. The sequencing input was PBMCs or T cells enriched from blood (not recorded which). These receptors all stem from a woman in her late teens or twenties who had recovered from COVID-19.

The chain combines TRBV15 with TRBJ2-7; D tentatively fits TRBD1 or TRBD2 (5 bases each). The CDR3 runs to 13 residues. Per the germline V gene, CDR1 is LNHNV and CDR2 is YYDKDF (reference sequence). The V and J ends lost 5 bases and 2 bases respectively, with 10 bases between them. The CDR3 protein is CATSGGHTYEQYF. Written as DNA, the CDR3 is TGTGCCACCAGCGGAGGACATACCTACGAGCAGTACTTC.

This chain connects TRBV5-4 to TRBJ1-3; D uncertain. Germline-derived CDR1 and CDR2 are SGHNT and YYREEE (reference sequence). Trimming took off 4 bases at V and 0 bases at J, with 11 bases between the two ends. The CDR3 has 15 amino acids. The CDR3 nucleotides are TGTGCCAGCAGCGTTCATCCCAGCTCTGGAAACACCATATATTTT. This encodes CASSVHPSSGNTIYF.

This chain connects TRBV10-2 to TRBJ1-2, with D uncertain. The CDR3 is made up of 11 amino acids. V lost 4 bases to trimming and J lost 5 bases, with 5 bases between them. CDR1 is WSHSY, CDR2 SAAADI, per germline. DNA of the CDR3: TGCGCCAGCAGTGCCCAGTATGGCTACACCTTC. Translation: CASSAQYGYTF.

The rearrangement joins TRBV6-5 to TRBJ1-2; TRBD1 agrees at 7 bases. V shed 0 bases, J shed 2 bases, and the junction held 0 bases outside the gene matches. The CDR3 sequence is 14 residues long. The germline CDR1 and CDR2 sequences are MNHEY and SVGAGI. CDR3 sequence: CASSYSQGNYGYTF. The CDR3 nucleotides read TGTGCCAGCAGTTACTCACAGGGGAACTATGGCTACACCTTC.

The chain joins TRBV13 to TRBJ1-6; the D gene is possibly TRBD1 (5 bases). V dropped 4 bases and J dropped 0 bases, with 16 bases sitting between them. The CDR3 has 18 amino acids. Germline loops: CDR1 PRHDT, CDR2 FYEKMQ (reference sequence). In DNA form, the CDR3 reads TGTGCCAGCAGCTCCCGATCGACAGCTAGCTCCTATAATTCACCCCTCCACTTT. The encoded protein is CASSSRSTASSYNSPLHF.

This clone was seen just once. In nucleotides, the CDR3 is TGTGCCAGCAGTTCCGCCGGGACAGGGTTTTATCAGCCCCAGCATTTT. Its protein is CASSSAGTGFYQPQHF. This chain connects TRBV6-5 to TRBJ1-5; 9 bases agree with TRBD1. The CDR3 consists of 16 residues. Germline V CDR1 and CDR2: MNHEY, SVGAGI. The V gene end was trimmed by 4 bases and the J gene end by 5 bases; junction bases not matched to a gene: 9.

This clone has a single count. The J gene is TRBJ1-2, the V gene TRBV6-1, with 8 bases lining up with TRBD1. J gave up 4 bases and V 3 bases, and 7 bases lay outside the gene matches. CDR1 and CDR2 from the germline V gene are MNHNS and SASEGT. The CDR3 sequence is 15 residues long. The CDR3 sequence is CASSDRGLGFYGYTF. DNA for the CDR3: TGTGCCAGCAGTGACAGGGGGCTAGGCTTCTATGGCTACACCTTC.

V and J are TRBV7-3 and TRBJ1-2; 10 nucleotides agree with TRBD1. V trimming: 6 bases; J trimming: 8 bases; junction bases outside the gene matches: 9. The CDR3 runs 14 residues. Per germline, CDR1 SGHTA and CDR2 FQGTGA. DNA of the CDR3: TGTGCCAGCAGTTCGGAAGGGACAGGGGTCGGCTACACCTTC. As protein: CASSSEGTGVGYTF.

The chain carries TRBV11-2 and TRBJ2-3; a possible D gene is TRBD1 (5 bases). The CDR3 is 15 amino acids. The germline CDR1 and CDR2 sequences are SGHAT and FQNNGV. Trimming cost V 3 bases and J 3 bases, with 13 bases left between them. The CDR3 DNA reads as TGTGCCAGCAGCTTCGGACCAGGGTCGACAGATACGCAGTATTTT. Its protein is CASSFGPGSTDTQYF.

This chain joins TRBV18 and TRBJ1-3; the D gene is possibly TRBD1 (6 bases). CDR3 length equals 15 residues. The germline gives CDR1 KGHSH, CDR2 LQKENI. Trimming stripped 6 bases from V and 4 bases from J, with 16 bases between. This chain's CDR3 is CASSNTRGGGNTIYF. The CDR3 DNA reads TGTGCCAGCTCCAACACCCGCGGGGGCGGAAACACCATATATTTT. The full variable domain, with the rest looked up from reference TRBV18 and TRBJ1-3, is NAGVMQNPRHLVRRRGQEARLRCSPMKGHSHVYWYRQLPEEGLKFMVYLQKENIIDESGMPKERFSAEFPKEGPSILRIQQVVRGDSAAYFCASSNTRGGGNTIYFGEGSWLTVV.

This clone occurred once. The rearrangement joins TRBV5-1 to TRBJ1-4; D remains ambiguous. The germline V gene encodes CDR1 SGHRS and CDR2 YFSETQ. This CDR3 spans 14 amino acids. Trimming stripped 4 bases from V and 2 bases from J, with 9 bases between. The DNA for the CDR3 is TGCGCCAGCAGCCTTCGGGAGACTAATGAAAAACTGTTTTTT. Protein product: CASSLRETNEKLFF. The complete variable domain, with remaining parts taken from reference TRBV5-1 and TRBJ1-4, reads KAGVTQTPRYLIKTRGQQVTLSCSPISGHRSVSWYQQTPGQGLQFLFEYFSETQRNKGNFPGRFSGRQFSNSRSEMNVSTLELGDSALYLCASSLRETNEKLFFGSGTQLSVL.

The gene calls are TRBV29-1 and TRBJ1-5, with a possible D match to TRBD1 (6 bases). Trimming took 4 bases from V and 7 from J, leaving 11 bases between them. Germline-derived CDR1 and CDR2 are SQVTM and ANQGSEA. The CDR3 is made up of 12 amino acids. As DNA, the CDR3 is TGCAGCGTTGGAACAGGGATCCAGCCCCAGCATTTT. Translated: CSVGTGIQPQHF.

V usage is TRBV6-6 and J usage is TRBJ1-4; D gene unclear. This CDR3 is built from 12 residues. Germline loops: CDR1 MNHNY, CDR2 SVGAGI (reference sequence). V was cut by 2 bases and J by 14 bases, with 12 bases left in between. The CDR3 DNA is TGTGCCAGCAGTTACCAGCGCGATCGGCTGTTTTTT. Its translation: CASSYQRDRLFF.

J is TRBJ1-6 and V is TRBV21-1. TRBV21-1 is a known pseudogene. This CDR3 is 11 amino acids long. CDR3 sequence (DNA): TGTGCCAGCAGCCTCCGTTCACCCCTCCACTTT. Translating gives CASSLRSPLHF.

The V call is TRBV5-6, the J call TRBJ2-3; 7 bases agree with TRBD2. The ends lost 4 bases at V and 4 bases at J; junction bases unmatched: 12. CDR1 is SGHDT and CDR2 is YYEEEE in the germline V gene. CDR3 length: 16 residues. As DNA, the CDR3 is TGTGCCAGCAGCCCCTCGGCGGGCAGCGGGGCAGATACGCAGTATTTT. It specifies CASSPSAGSGADTQYF.

The rearrangement uses TRBV3-1 (or the pseudogene TRBV3-2) and TRBJ2-7; a weak D match, TRBD1 (6 bases). Germline loops: CDR1 LGHDT, CDR2 YNNKEL (reference sequence). This CDR3 contains 14 residues. Trimming took 1 base from V and 5 from J, leaving 12 bases between them. The CDR3: CASSQVTGKNEQYF. The DNA of the CDR3 is TGTGCCAGCAGCCAAGTGACAGGAAAAAACGAGCAGTACTTC.

The gene calls are TRBV2 and TRBJ2-7; perhaps TRBD1 as D (6 bases). Deletions cut 6 bases from V and 3 bases from J, with 21 bases between. Germline V gene data show CDR1 as SNHLY and CDR2 as FYNNEI. The length of the CDR3 is 16 residues. The CDR3 loop reads CASSRPLTGKVYEQYF. The CDR3 DNA reads as TGTGCCAGCAGCCGACCCCTAACAGGGAAGGTCTACGAGCAGTACTTC. Full variable domain (rest looked up from reference TRBV2 and TRBJ2-7): EPEVTQTPSHQVTQMGQEVILRCVPISNHLYFYWYRQILGQKVEFLVSFYNNEISEKSEIFDDQFSVERPDGSNFTLKIRSTKLEDSAMYFCASSRPLTGKVYEQYFGPGTRLTVT.

This chain links TRBV6-5 with TRBJ1-2; D remains unclear. The germline gives CDR1 MNHEY, CDR2 SVGAGI. The V end was cut by 0 bases, the J end by 4 bases, with 12 bases between. CDR3 length equals 15 residues. CDR3 in DNA: TGTGCCAGCAGTTACTCGATTACCGTGAGCTATGGCTACACCTTC. Translated, it gives CASSYSITVSYGYTF.